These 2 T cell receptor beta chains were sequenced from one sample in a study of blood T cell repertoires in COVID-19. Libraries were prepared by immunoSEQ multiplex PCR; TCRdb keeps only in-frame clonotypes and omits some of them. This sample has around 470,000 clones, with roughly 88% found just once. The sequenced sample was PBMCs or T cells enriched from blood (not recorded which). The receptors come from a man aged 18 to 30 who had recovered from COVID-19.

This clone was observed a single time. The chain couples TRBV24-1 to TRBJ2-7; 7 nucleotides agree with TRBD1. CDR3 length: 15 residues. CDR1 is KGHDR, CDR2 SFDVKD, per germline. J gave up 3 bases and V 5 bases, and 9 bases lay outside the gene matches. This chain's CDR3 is CATSVLRTGHYEQYF. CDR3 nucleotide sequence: TGTGCCACCAGTGTCCTCCGGACAGGCCACTACGAGCAGTACTTC.

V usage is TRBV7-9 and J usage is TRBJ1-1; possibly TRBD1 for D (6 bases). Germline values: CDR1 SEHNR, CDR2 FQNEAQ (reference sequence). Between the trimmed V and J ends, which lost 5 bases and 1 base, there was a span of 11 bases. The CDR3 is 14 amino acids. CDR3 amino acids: CASSVGQRNTEAFF. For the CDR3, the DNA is TGTGCCAGCAGCGTAGGACAGAGGAACACTGAAGCTTTCTTT.